The 9 T cell receptor beta chains given below trace back to one sample, sequenced in a study of cytomegalovirus exposure and HLA in healthy donors. The PCR was carried out with 60 Vbeta primers and 13 Jbeta primers. Profiling relied on immunoSEQ multiplex PCR, and the TCRdb table lists in-frame clones only, not all of them. The sample has roughly 60,000 clones, about 81% seen once. The sequencing input was PBMCs. These receptors were taken from a woman in her twenties or thirties in good health and CMV-seronegative.

The CDR3 spells CASSKEQGARSYEQYV. The CDR3 DNA sequence: TGTGCCAGCAGCAAAGAACAGGGGGCGCGGTCCTACGAGCAGTACGTC. The chain recombines TRBV7-9 with TRBJ2-7; 9 bases align to TRBD1. V dropped 5 bases and J dropped 1; count of bases not matched to a gene: 9. This CDR3 is 16 amino acids long. Looked up from germline, CDR1 is SEHNR and CDR2 is FQNEAQ (reference sequence).

The chain uses TRBV2 and TRBJ2-1, with TRBD2 matching over 7 bases. The CDR3 is 15 amino acids. Germline CDR1 SNHLY, CDR2 FYNNEI. The V gene end was trimmed by 7 bases and the J gene end by 2 bases; junction bases not matched to a gene: 8. CDR3 sequence reads: CASTLGTTPYNEQFF. The CDR3 DNA sequence: TGTGCCAGCACCCTCGGGACTACCCCCTACAATGAGCAGTTCTTC.

The J gene is TRBJ2-3, the V gene TRBV7-9, with D maybe TRBD2 (6 bases). The CDR3 covers 16 residues. The germline V and J ends were trimmed by 1 base and 3 bases, with 14 bases remaining between them. Germline loops: CDR1 SEHNR, CDR2 FQNEAQ (reference sequence). CDR3 amino acids: CASSLGGTTGTDTQYF. CDR3 sequence (DNA): TGTGCCAGCAGCTTAGGCGGGACCACTGGGACAGATACGCAGTATTTT.

This clone was seen a single time. The chain recombines TRBV10-3 with TRBJ2-3, with a tentative D call TRBD2 (6 bases). Germline-derived CDR1 and CDR2 are ENHRY and SYGVKD. This CDR3 contains 14 residues. V was trimmed by 8 bases and J by 2 bases, leaving 14 bases between them. As DNA, the CDR3 is TGTGCCATCGGAGTAGCGGCGAACACAGATACGCAGTATTTT. It encodes CAIGVAANTDTQYF.

The J gene is TRBJ1-1, the V gene TRBV27; possible D gene TRBD1, 5 bases. Germline CDR1 and CDR2: MNHEY and SMNVEV (reference sequence). The CDR3 has 14 residues. V was pared by 5 bases and J by 1 base, with 11 bases between. This CDR3 reads CASSTGVQNTEAFF. DNA of the CDR3: TGTGCCAGCAGTACGGGGGTTCAGAACACTGAAGCTTTCTTT.

This rearrangement joins TRBV20-1 to TRBJ1-2; D not resolved. CDR1 DFQATT and CDR2 SNEGSKA come from the germline V gene (reference sequence). This CDR3 is built from 11 residues. With 7 bases removed from V and 8 bases from J, the gap between germline ends came to 14 bases. The chain's CDR3 is CSVPNPGGYTF. The CDR3, as DNA: TGCAGTGTCCCGAACCCAGGAGGCTACACCTTC.

The rearrangement uses TRBV28 and TRBJ1-3; 7 bases line up with TRBD1. The CDR3 sequence is 14 residues long. Germline CDR1 reads MDHEN; CDR2 reads SYDVKM. The V segment lost 5 bases and the J segment 6 bases; nucleotides outside the gene matches: 7. The chain's CDR3 is CASSVDREPNTIYF. The CDR3 DNA is TGTGCCAGCAGTGTCGACAGGGAACCAAACACCATATATTTT.

V is TRBV29-1 and J is TRBJ2-5, with a weak D call TRBD1 (5 bases). This CDR3 spans 12 amino acids. The V gene lost 3 bases and the J gene lost 5 bases, with 10 bases spanning the gap. Germline V gene lookup returns CDR1 SQVTM and CDR2 ANQGSEA. CDR3: CSVDRVEETQYF. CDR3 nucleotide sequence: TGCAGCGTTGACAGGGTAGAGGAGACCCAGTACTTC.

This clone counts as large. The chain recombines TRBV7-9 with TRBJ1-1; D possibly corresponds to TRBD1 (5 bases). There are 15 residues in the CDR3. The V and J ends lost 0 bases and 3 bases respectively, with 11 bases between them. Germline CDR1 reads SEHNR; CDR2 reads FQNEAQ (reference sequence). CDR3 in amino acids: CASSLAQGMYTEAFF. In DNA form, the CDR3 reads TGTGCCAGCAGCTTAGCGCAGGGTATGTACACTGAAGCTTTCTTT.